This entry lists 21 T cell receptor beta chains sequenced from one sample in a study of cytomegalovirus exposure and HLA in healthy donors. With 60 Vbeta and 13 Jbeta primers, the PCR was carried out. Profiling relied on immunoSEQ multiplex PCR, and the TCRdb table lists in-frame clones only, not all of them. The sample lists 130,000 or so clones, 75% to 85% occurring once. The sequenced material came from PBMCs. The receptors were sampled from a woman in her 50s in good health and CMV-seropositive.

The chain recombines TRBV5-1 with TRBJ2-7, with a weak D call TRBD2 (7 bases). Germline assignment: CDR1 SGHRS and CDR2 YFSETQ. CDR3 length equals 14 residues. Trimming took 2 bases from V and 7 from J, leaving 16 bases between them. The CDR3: CASSFGGGWVEQYF. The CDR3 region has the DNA TGCGCCAGCAGCTTTGGCGGGGGCTGGGTAGAGCAGTACTTC.

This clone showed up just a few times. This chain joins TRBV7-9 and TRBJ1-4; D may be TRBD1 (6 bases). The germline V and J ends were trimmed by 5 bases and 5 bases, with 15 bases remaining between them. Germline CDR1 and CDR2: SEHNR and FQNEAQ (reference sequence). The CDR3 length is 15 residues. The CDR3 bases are TGTGCCAGCAGCCTTCTTACAGGGTTAAATGAAAAACTGTTTTTT. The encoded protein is CASSLLTGLNEKLFF.

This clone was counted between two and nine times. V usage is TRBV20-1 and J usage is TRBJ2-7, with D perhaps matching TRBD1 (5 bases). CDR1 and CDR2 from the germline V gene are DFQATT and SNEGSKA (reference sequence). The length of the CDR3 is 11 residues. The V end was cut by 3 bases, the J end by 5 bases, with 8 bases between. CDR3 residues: CSASKGHEQYF. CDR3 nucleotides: TGCAGTGCTAGTAAGGGGCACGAGCAGTACTTC.

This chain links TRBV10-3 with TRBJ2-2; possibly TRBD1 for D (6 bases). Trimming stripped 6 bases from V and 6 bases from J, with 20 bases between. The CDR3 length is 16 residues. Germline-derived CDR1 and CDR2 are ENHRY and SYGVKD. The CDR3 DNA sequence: TGTGCCATCAGCCGGAGAGGGGGTACTACGGCCGGGGAGCTGTTTTTT. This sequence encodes CAISRRGGTTAGELFF.

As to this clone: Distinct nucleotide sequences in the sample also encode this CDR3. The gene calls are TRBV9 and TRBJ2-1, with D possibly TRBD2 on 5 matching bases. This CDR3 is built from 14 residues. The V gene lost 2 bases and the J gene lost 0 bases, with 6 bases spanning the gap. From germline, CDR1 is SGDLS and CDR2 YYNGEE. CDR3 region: CASSVGSSYNEQFF. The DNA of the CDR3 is TGTGCCAGCAGCGTGGGGAGCTCCTACAATGAGCAGTTCTTC.

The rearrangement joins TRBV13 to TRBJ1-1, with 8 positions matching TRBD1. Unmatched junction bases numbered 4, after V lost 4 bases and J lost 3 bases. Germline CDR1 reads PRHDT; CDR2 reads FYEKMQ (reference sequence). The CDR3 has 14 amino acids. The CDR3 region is CASSYNRGDTEAFF. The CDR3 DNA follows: TGTGCCAGCAGCTATAACAGGGGGGACACTGAAGCTTTCTTT.

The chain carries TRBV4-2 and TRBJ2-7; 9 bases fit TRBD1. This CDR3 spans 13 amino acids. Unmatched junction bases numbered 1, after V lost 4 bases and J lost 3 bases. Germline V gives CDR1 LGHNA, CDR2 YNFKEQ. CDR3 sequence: CASSLGQGYEQYF. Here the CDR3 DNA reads TGTGCCAGCAGCCTGGGACAGGGCTACGAGCAGTACTTC.

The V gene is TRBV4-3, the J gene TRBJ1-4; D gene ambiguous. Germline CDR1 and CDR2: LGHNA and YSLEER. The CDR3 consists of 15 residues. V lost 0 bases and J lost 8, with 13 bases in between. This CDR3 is CASSQDLLVVEKLFF. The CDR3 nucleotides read TGCGCCAGCAGCCAAGATCTATTGGTCGTGGAAAAACTGTTTTTT.

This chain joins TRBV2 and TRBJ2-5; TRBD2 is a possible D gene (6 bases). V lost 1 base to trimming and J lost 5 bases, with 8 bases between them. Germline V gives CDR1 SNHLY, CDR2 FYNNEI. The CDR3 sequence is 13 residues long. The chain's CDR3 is CASSEGRGETQYF. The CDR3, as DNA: TGTGCCAGCAGTGAAGGCCGGGGGGAGACCCAGTACTTC. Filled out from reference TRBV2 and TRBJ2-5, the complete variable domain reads EPEVTQTPSHQVTQMGQEVILRCVPISNHLYFYWYRQILGQKVEFLVSFYNNEISEKSEIFDDQFSVERPDGSNFTLKIRSTKLEDSAMYFCASSEGRGETQYFGPGTRLLVL.

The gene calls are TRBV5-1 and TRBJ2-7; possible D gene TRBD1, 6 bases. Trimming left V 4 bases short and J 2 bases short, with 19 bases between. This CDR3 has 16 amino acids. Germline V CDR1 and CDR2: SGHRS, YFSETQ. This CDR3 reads CASSLGGQQRTYEQYF. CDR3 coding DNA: TGCGCCAGCAGCCTGGGCGGACAGCAGCGAACCTACGAGCAGTACTTC.

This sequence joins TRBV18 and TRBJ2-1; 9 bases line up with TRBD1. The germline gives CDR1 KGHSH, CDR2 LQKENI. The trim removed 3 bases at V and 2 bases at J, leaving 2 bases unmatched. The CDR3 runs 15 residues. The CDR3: CASSPRDRAYNEQFF. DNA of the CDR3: TGTGCCAGCTCACCCCGGGACAGGGCCTACAATGAGCAGTTCTTC. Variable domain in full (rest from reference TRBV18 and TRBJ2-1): NAGVMQNPRHLVRRRGQEARLRCSPMKGHSHVYWYRQLPEEGLKFMVYLQKENIIDESGMPKERFSAEFPKEGPSILRIQQVVRGDSAAYFCASSPRDRAYNEQFFGPGTRLTVL.

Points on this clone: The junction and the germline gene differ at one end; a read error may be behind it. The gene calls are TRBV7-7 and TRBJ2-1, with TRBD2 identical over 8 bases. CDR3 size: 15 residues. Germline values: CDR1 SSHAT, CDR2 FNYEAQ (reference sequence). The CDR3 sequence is CASSLTGGLGNEQFF. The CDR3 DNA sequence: TGTGCTAGCAGCTTAACGGGAGGGCTGGGCAATGAGCAGTTCTTC.

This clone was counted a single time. The CDR3 loop is CASKSRAYEQYF. As DNA, the CDR3 is TGTGCCAGCAAAAGCAGGGCCTACGAGCAGTACTTC. The chain uses TRBV6-6 and TRBJ2-7; D possibly corresponds to TRBD1 (5 bases). The germline V and J ends were trimmed by 7 bases and 2 bases, with 9 bases remaining between them. The CDR3 is 12 residues long. Germline V gene data show CDR1 as MNHNY and CDR2 as SVGAGI (reference sequence).

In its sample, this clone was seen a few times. CDR3 protein: CASSYGAGGSYNEQFF. DNA for the CDR3: TGTGCCAGCAGTTACGGGGCGGGAGGGTCCTACAATGAGCAGTTCTTC. The chain has TRBV6-5 and TRBJ2-1; 9 bases map to TRBD2. Unmatched junction bases numbered 3, after V lost 2 bases and J lost 1 base. Germline V gives CDR1 MNHEY, CDR2 SVGAGI. The CDR3 extends over 16 amino acids.

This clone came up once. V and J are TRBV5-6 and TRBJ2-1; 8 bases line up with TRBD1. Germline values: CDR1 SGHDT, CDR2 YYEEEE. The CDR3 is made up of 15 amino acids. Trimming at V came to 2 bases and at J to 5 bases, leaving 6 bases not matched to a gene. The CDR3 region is CASSFPGQEDNEQFF. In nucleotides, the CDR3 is TGTGCCAGCAGCTTCCCGGGACAGGAGGACAATGAGCAGTTCTTC.

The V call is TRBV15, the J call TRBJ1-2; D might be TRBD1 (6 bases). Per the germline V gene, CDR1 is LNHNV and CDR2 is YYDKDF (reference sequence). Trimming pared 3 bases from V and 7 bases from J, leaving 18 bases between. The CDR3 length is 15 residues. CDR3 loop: CATSSLSPGEVGYTF. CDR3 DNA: TGTGCCACCAGCAGCCTCTCTCCAGGGGAAGTTGGCTACACCTTC.

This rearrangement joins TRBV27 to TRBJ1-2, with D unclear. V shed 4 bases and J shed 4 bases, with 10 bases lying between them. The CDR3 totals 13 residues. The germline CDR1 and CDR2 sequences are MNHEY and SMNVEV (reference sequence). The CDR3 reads CASSSTASYGYTF. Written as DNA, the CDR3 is TGTGCCAGCAGTTCGACTGCCTCCTATGGCTACACCTTC.

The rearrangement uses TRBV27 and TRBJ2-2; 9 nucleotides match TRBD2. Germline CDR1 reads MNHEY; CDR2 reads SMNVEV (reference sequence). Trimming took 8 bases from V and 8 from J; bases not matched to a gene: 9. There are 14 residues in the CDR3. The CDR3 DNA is TGTGCCAGCTCCGGCGCGGGGGGGCGTGGGGAGCTGTTTTTT. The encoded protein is CASSGAGGRGELFF.

The CDR3 coding sequence is TGTGCCAGCAGTCCCCAGCGGGGTAGCTCCTACAATGAGCAGTTCTTC. Protein sequence: CASSPQRGSSYNEQFF. The rearrangement links TRBV28 to TRBJ2-1; 7 nucleotides agree with TRBD2. Germline assignment: CDR1 MDHEN and CDR2 SYDVKM. The junction had 7 bases not matched to a gene; V was cut back by 5 bases and J by 0 bases. The CDR3 loop spans 16 amino acids.

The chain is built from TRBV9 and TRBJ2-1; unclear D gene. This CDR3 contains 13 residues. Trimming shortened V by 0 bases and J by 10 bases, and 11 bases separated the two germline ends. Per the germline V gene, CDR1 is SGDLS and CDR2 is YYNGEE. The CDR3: CASSVVGALEQFF. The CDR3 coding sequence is TGTGCCAGCAGCGTAGTAGGAGCTCTCGAGCAGTTCTTC.

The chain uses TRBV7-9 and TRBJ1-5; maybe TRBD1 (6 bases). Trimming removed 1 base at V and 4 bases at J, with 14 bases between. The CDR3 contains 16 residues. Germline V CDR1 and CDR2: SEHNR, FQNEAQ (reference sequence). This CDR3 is CASSLVFGTHNQPQHF. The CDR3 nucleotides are TGTGCCAGCAGCTTAGTGTTCGGGACACATAATCAGCCCCAGCATTTT.